One sample yielded the 30 T cell receptor beta chains listed below, sequenced in a study of blood T cell repertoires in COVID-19. TCRdb's copy holds only in-frame clones and misses some; the assay was immunoSEQ multiplex PCR. The top ten clones hold around 0.5% of a sample with 150,000 to 200,000 clones, around nine tenths of them seen once. Sequenced sample: peripheral blood. All receptors come from a man aged 55 to 70 with COVID-19, enrolled during active disease.

Details on this clone: Within the sample, other DNA sequences also encode this same CDR3. The rearrangement links TRBV27 to TRBJ2-7; no definite D call. Trimming removed 6 bases at V and 2 bases at J, with 5 bases between. The CDR3 covers 11 residues. CDR1 MNHEY and CDR2 SMNVEV come from the germline V gene (reference sequence). CDR3: CASRQAYEQYF. CDR3 nucleotides: TGTGCCAGCAGGCAGGCCTACGAGCAGTACTTC.

The V gene is TRBV7-2, the J gene TRBJ1-4; D unclear. Germline V gene sequence: CDR1 SGHTA, CDR2 FQGNSA. CDR3 length: 15 residues. Trimming took 3 bases from V and 3 from J, leaving 11 bases between them. The CDR3 DNA follows: TGTGCCAGCAGCTTGATAGTAGCTCCTAATGAAAAACTGTTTTTT. It yields the protein CASSLIVAPNEKLFF.

This chain links TRBV9 with TRBJ1-1, with D possibly TRBD1 on 5 matching bases. The CDR3 loop spans 15 amino acids. Germline assignment: CDR1 SGDLS and CDR2 YYNGEE. V dropped 4 bases and J dropped 0 bases, with 13 bases sitting between them. The DNA of the CDR3 is TGTGCCAGCAGCCCCCAGACAGCCCTGAACACTGAAGCTTTCTTT. This encodes CASSPQTALNTEAFF. Full variable domain (missing parts from reference TRBV9 and TRBJ1-1): DSGVTQTPKHLITATGQRVTLRCSPRSGDLSVYWYQQSLDQGLQFLIQYYNGEERAKGNILERFSAQQFPDLHSELNLSSLELGDSALYFCASSPQTALNTEAFFGQGTRLTVV.

The chain employs TRBV5-1 and TRBJ2-1, with TRBD2 identical over 11 bases. Germline CDR1 and CDR2: SGHRS and YFSETQ. V trimming: 4 bases; J trimming: 7 bases; junction bases outside the gene matches: 10. The CDR3 runs 16 residues. CDR3: CASSPMLSGGANEQFF. The CDR3 bases are TGCGCCAGCAGCCCGATGCTTAGCGGGGGGGCAAATGAGCAGTTCTTC.

The chain links TRBV30 to TRBJ2-3; 7 bases map to TRBD1. This CDR3 region has 15 residues. Trimming cost V 5 bases and J 1 base; bases outside gene matches: 9. Germline CDR1 and CDR2: GTSNPN and SVGIG (reference sequence). Here the CDR3 DNA reads TGTGCCTGGTTAGGACAGGCGAGGGGCACAGATACGCAGTATTTT. Amino acids: CAWLGQARGTDTQYF.

This clone appeared a single time. This chain connects TRBV21-1 to TRBJ2-2; the listed D gene, TRBD2, was not tested against the DNA. TRBV21-1 is labeled a pseudogene. The CDR3 sequence is 14 residues long. The CDR3 DNA reads TGTGCCAGCACCCATTCGCGGACTACCGGGGAGCTGTTTTTT. It codes for CASTHSRTTGELFF.

This sequence joins TRBV19 and TRBJ2-5; 7 bases match TRBD2. The V and J ends lost 7 bases and 5 bases, in that order; junction bases with no gene match: 7. The CDR3 loop spans 13 amino acids. CDR1 LNHDA and CDR2 SQIVND come from the germline V gene (reference sequence). The CDR3 bases are TGTGCCAGTAATCGCGGGAGTCGGGAGACCCAGTACTTC. This translates into CASNRGSRETQYF.

This clone was observed once. The chain uses TRBV3-1 (or the pseudogene TRBV3-2) and TRBJ1-3; possibly TRBD1 for D (6 bases). The germline gives CDR1 LGHDT, CDR2 YNNKEL (reference sequence). The CDR3 spans 17 residues. V gave up 3 bases and J gave up 1 base, with 16 bases separating them. CDR3 DNA sequence: TGTGCCAGCAGCCATTATTCGCCGGGACATTCTGGAAACACCATATATTTT. This encodes CASSHYSPGHSGNTIYF.

This chain uses TRBV19 with TRBJ1-1; TRBD1 matches at 8 bases. In germline, CDR1 is LNHDA, CDR2 SQIVND (reference sequence). Trimming removed 7 bases from V and 0 bases from J; junction bases left unmatched: 4. This CDR3 has 14 residues. The CDR3 loop reads CASIRTGLNTEAFF. CDR3 sequence (DNA): TGTGCCAGTATTAGGACAGGGCTGAACACTGAAGCTTTCTTT.

J is TRBJ1-5 and V is TRBV19; D not resolved. The CDR3 loop spans 12 amino acids. CDR1 is LNHDA and CDR2 is SQIVND in the germline V gene (reference sequence). With 3 bases removed from V and 6 bases from J, the gap between germline ends came to 6 bases. The chain's CDR3 is CASSIFPQPQHF. The DNA of the CDR3 is TGTGCCAGTAGTATCTTTCCTCAGCCCCAGCATTTT.

Regarding this clone: One junction end disagrees with the germline gene, perhaps due to a read error. The chain employs TRBV7-7 and TRBJ2-7; TRBD1 matches at 10 bases. CDR3 length equals 15 residues. The germline gives CDR1 SSHAT, CDR2 FNYEAQ (reference sequence). CDR3 DNA sequence: TGTGCTAGCAGCAAAGGACAGGGGGGCTCCTACGAGCAGTACTTC. Translating it yields CASSKGQGGSYEQYF.

The CDR3 bases are TGTGCCACCAGCAGAGATCGGTCTAGACCCTACAATGAGCAGTTCTTC. Its translation is CATSRDRSRPYNEQFF. This chain connects TRBV15 to TRBJ2-1; no reliable D call. The CDR3 spans 16 residues. CDR1 is LNHNV, CDR2 YYDKDF, per germline (reference sequence). The V end lost 0 bases, the J end lost 2 bases, and 11 bases lay between the germline ends.

In its sample, this clone was seen once. DNA for the CDR3: TGTGCCAGCAGCCAGACTGGACTAGGCTATGGCTACACCTTC. It translates to CASSQTGLGYGYTF. This chain connects TRBV5-5 to TRBJ1-2; D ambiguous. Germline values: CDR1 SGHKS, CDR2 YYEKEE (reference sequence). V was shortened by 4 bases and J by 4 bases, with 14 bases between the two germline ends. The length of the CDR3 is 14 residues.

The chain carries TRBV6-6 and TRBJ1-5, with a tentative D call TRBD1 (5 bases). The germline V and J ends were trimmed by 6 bases and 3 bases, with 9 bases remaining between them. Germline V gives CDR1 MNHNY, CDR2 SVGAGI (reference sequence). This CDR3 contains 13 residues. CDR3 in DNA: TGTGCCAGCAGCGGGGGACTCAATCAGCCCCAGCATTTT. Protein product: CASSGGLNQPQHF.

The genes are TRBV9 and TRBJ1-2; D possibly corresponds to TRBD1 (5 bases). Germline V CDR1 and CDR2: SGDLS, YYNGEE. The CDR3 spans 15 residues. Trimming took 5 bases from V and 4 from J, leaving 18 bases between them. CDR3 region: CASRPGGAGIYGYTF. The CDR3 DNA reads TGTGCCAGCAGGCCTGGCGGGGCAGGGATCTATGGCTACACCTTC.

The chain links TRBV24-1 to TRBJ1-5; D possibly corresponds to TRBD1 (6 bases). This CDR3 region has 14 residues. Between the trimmed V and J ends, which lost 2 bases and 4 bases, there was a span of 8 bases. CDR1 and CDR2 (germline): KGHDR, SFDVKD. The CDR3 protein is CATSDSQGNQPQHF. CDR3 nucleotides: TGTGCCACCAGTGATTCTCAGGGGAATCAGCCCCAGCATTTT.

V and J are TRBV4-1 and TRBJ2-7; TRBD1 matches 8 bases. In germline, CDR1 is MGHRA, CDR2 YSYEKL. The CDR3 is 14 amino acids. The J segment lost 0 bases and the V segment lost 7 bases, leaving 5 bases of the junction unmatched. The CDR3 is CASITGGSSYEQYF. The CDR3, as DNA: TGCGCCAGCATAACAGGGGGTTCCTCCTACGAGCAGTACTTC.

The gene calls are TRBV19 and TRBJ2-2, with 8 bases lining up with TRBD2. The V gene's germline CDR1 is LNHDA and CDR2 SQIVND (reference sequence). V lost 7 bases to trimming and J lost 7 bases; unmatched junction nucleotides: 11. CDR3 length equals 15 residues. In DNA form, the CDR3 reads TGTGCCAGTACCCCGCGGGGGGAAAGGGACGGGGAGCTGTTTTTT. Protein product: CASTPRGERDGELFF.

This sequence joins TRBV5-6 and TRBJ1-2, with D hard to call. V was shortened by 4 bases and J by 10 bases, with 14 bases between the two germline ends. This CDR3 contains 12 residues. Germline V gene lookup returns CDR1 SGHDT and CDR2 YYEEEE. The CDR3 DNA sequence: TGTGCCAGCAGCAAAGGACTGACCGACTACACCTTC. The encoded protein is CASSKGLTDYTF.

The chain uses TRBV6-5 and TRBJ1-3, with 9 positions matching TRBD1. J lost 0 bases, V lost 7 bases, and 4 bases had no gene match. CDR3 length equals 15 residues. Per the germline V gene, CDR1 is MNHEY and CDR2 is SVGAGI. The DNA for the CDR3 is TGTGCCAGCATCCGGGACAGGGCCTCTGGAAACACCATATATTTT. This codes for CASIRDRASGNTIYF.

The chain recombines TRBV13 with TRBJ2-7; 10 nucleotides agree with TRBD1. Germline loops: CDR1 PRHDT, CDR2 FYEKMQ (reference sequence). The CDR3 is made up of 14 amino acids. V trimming: 6 bases; J trimming: 3 bases; junction bases outside the gene matches: 5. The CDR3 loop reads CASSRQGASYEQYF. As DNA, the CDR3 is TGTGCCAGCAGTCGACAGGGGGCTAGCTACGAGCAGTACTTC.

The chain recombines TRBV28 with TRBJ1-2; D is possibly TRBD1 (6 bases). The V end lost 6 bases, the J end lost 4 bases, and 15 bases lay between the germline ends. CDR1 is MDHEN and CDR2 is SYDVKM in the germline V gene. The CDR3 sequence is 14 residues long. CDR3 residues: CASRPTGTTYGYTF. As DNA, the CDR3 is TGTGCCAGCAGGCCAACAGGGACGACCTATGGCTACACCTTC.

The chain is built from TRBV27 and TRBJ1-5, with D possibly matching TRBD1 (6 bases). CDR1 is MNHEY, CDR2 SMNVEV, per germline (reference sequence). The CDR3 runs 13 residues. Trimming took 6 bases from V and 5 from J, leaving 11 bases between them. The CDR3 sequence is CASRGGRDQPQHF. DNA of the CDR3: TGTGCCAGCAGAGGGGGACGAGATCAGCCCCAGCATTTT.

The rearrangement joins TRBV2 to TRBJ2-5; maybe TRBD1 (6 bases). Germline CDR1 SNHLY, CDR2 FYNNEI. The V gene lost 6 bases and the J gene lost 2 bases, with 10 bases spanning the gap. This CDR3 contains 13 residues. The chain's CDR3 is CASRVDRQETQYF. The CDR3 DNA reads as TGTGCCAGCAGAGTGGACAGACAAGAGACCCAGTACTTC.

The J gene is TRBJ2-7, the V gene TRBV18; tentative D call: TRBD2 (6 bases). Per germline, CDR1 KGHSH and CDR2 LQKENI. The CDR3 sequence is 16 residues long. V was cut by 3 bases and J by 0 bases, with 15 bases left in between. In DNA form, the CDR3 reads TGTGCCAGCTCACCGGCGGGACGCCAAACCTCCTACGAGCAGTACTTC. Encoded protein: CASSPAGRQTSYEQYF.

This rearrangement joins TRBV6-6 to TRBJ2-2, with 11 positions matching TRBD2. The CDR3 extends over 15 amino acids. Unmatched junction bases numbered 6, after V lost 2 bases and J lost 10 bases. Looked up from germline, CDR1 is MNHNY and CDR2 is SVGAGI (reference sequence). CDR3 nucleotide sequence: TGTGCCAGCAGTTACGGGACTAGCGGACCGAAGGAGCTGTTTTTT. As protein: CASSYGTSGPKELFF.

To note about this clone: This sample also contains other DNA sequences that code for the same CDR3. This chain uses TRBV18 with TRBJ1-1; possibly TRBD1 for D (6 bases). Trimming removed 3 bases at V and 1 base at J, with 6 bases between. This CDR3 is built from 13 residues. Per germline, CDR1 KGHSH and CDR2 LQKENI. The CDR3 DNA reads as TGTGCCAGCTCACCGGGACAGAACACTGAAGCTTTCTTT. Protein: CASSPGQNTEAFF.

The rearrangement links TRBV6-5 to TRBJ1-5, with D hard to call. Germline assignment: CDR1 MNHEY and CDR2 SVGAGI. The CDR3 sequence is 12 residues long. The ends were cut back, 8 bases at V and 4 bases at J, with 9 bases in the middle. CDR3: CASGNGNQPQHF. For the CDR3, the DNA is TGTGCCAGCGGTAACGGGAATCAGCCCCAGCATTTT.

In regard to this clone: This sample also contains other DNA sequences that code for the same CDR3. The chain links TRBV6-6 to TRBJ2-7; a weak D match, TRBD1 (6 bases). From germline, CDR1 is MNHNY and CDR2 SVGAGI (reference sequence). CDR3 length: 13 residues. Trimming left V 5 bases short and J 1 base short, with 9 bases between. The CDR3 loop reads CASSPTGSYEQYF. The CDR3 nucleotides are TGTGCCAGCAGTCCGACAGGTTCCTACGAGCAGTACTTC.

The chain has TRBV7-9 and TRBJ1-5, with 11 positions matching TRBD1. The junction had 1 base not matched to a gene; V was cut back by 10 bases and J by 5 bases. The germline gives CDR1 SEHNR, CDR2 FQNEAQ (reference sequence). CDR3 length equals 12 residues. CDR3 sequence reads: CATGQGDQPQHF. The CDR3 DNA reads as TGTGCCACGGGACAGGGGGATCAGCCCCAGCATTTT. Complete variable domain (other parts from reference TRBV7-9 and TRBJ1-5): DTGVSQNPRHKITKRGQNVTFRCDPISEHNRLYWYRQTLGQGPEFLTYFQNEAQLEKSRLLSDRFSAERPKGSFSTLEIQRTEQGDSAMYLCATGQGDQPQHFGDGTRLSIL.